This TCR beta chain originates from a study of response to subunit inactivated influenza vaccine. Whole-study findings and limits: The study's authors posited that every seasonal influenza vaccination enlists few new T cells.

Ten or more counts support this clonotype. Its target is not known. In TCRdb, the RT-PCR reads were re-called with MiXCR into one record per CDR3 protein. Of about 190,000 distinct CDR3 sequences listed, around 14% are singletons. The germline V and J ends were trimmed by 0 bases and 5 bases, with 18 bases remaining between them. The CDR3 runs 17 residues. Germline loops: CDR1 LGHNA, CDR2 YNFKEQ. The chain has TRBV4-2 and TRBJ2-3; the D is unclear. Sequences were derived from CD8+ T cells sorted from PBMCs, sampled roughly 5 days after vaccination. This TCR came from a man aged 50-59 years who received an inactivated influenza vaccine. In DNA form, the CDR3 reads TGTGCCAGCAGCCAAGACTTTGCGGTCCTCGGAATAGATACGCAGTATTTT. Its protein product is CASSQDFAVLGIDTQYF.